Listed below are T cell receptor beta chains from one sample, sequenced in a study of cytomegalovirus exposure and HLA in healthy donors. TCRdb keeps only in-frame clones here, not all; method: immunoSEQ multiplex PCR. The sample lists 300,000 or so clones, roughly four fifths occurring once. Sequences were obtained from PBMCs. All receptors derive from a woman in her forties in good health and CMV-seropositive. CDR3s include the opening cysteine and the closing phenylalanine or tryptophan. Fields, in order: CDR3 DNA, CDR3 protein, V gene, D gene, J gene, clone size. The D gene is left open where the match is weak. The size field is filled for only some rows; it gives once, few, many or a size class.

DNA: TGTGCCAGCAGCATCCCGACTAGCGGCGAGCAGTACTTC
CDR3: CASSIPTSGEQYF
V: TRBV7-9
D: TRBD2
J: TRBJ2-7
size: -

DNA: TGTGCCAGCAGCTTTGGGACTAGCGGGACTTTCTGGCAGTACTTC
CDR3: CASSFGTSGTFWQYF
V: TRBV7-8
D: TRBD2
J: TRBJ2-7
size: few

DNA: TGTGCCAGCAGCCTACTCGGGACAGCGAGCACAGATACGCAGTATTTT
CDR3: CASSLLGTASTDTQYF
V: TRBV27
D: TRBD1
J: TRBJ2-3
size: -

DNA: TGTGCCAGCAGCTCCGGACAGGGGAGGGCCGGGGAGCTGTTTTTT
CDR3: CASSSGQGRAGELFF
V: TRBV7-3
D: TRBD1
J: TRBJ2-2
size: -

DNA: TGTGCCAGCAGCCTCATGGGCCCCCAAGCCAAAAACATTCAGTACTTC
CDR3: CASSLMGPQAKNIQYF
V: TRBV7-2
D: -
J: TRBJ2-4
size: -

DNA: TGTGCCAGCAGCTCCCTCGGGGCTAGCGGAAGCTCCTACAATGAGCAGTTCTTC
CDR3: CASSSLGASGSSYNEQFF
V: TRBV11-2
D: TRBD2
J: TRBJ2-1
size: -

DNA: TGCAGCGCCCTCCAGGGACTAGCGGGAGGGACTTACGAGCAGTACTTC
CDR3: CSALQGLAGGTYEQYF
V: TRBV29-1
D: TRBD2
J: TRBJ2-7
size: -

DNA: TGTGCCAGCAGCTTACCAGACTGTAGCAATCAGCCCCAGCATTTT
CDR3: CASSLPDCSNQPQHF
V: TRBV7-6
D: -
J: TRBJ1-5
size: once

DNA: TGTGCCAGCAGCTTATTGCAGACAGCCTACAATGAGCAGTTCTTC
CDR3: CASSLLQTAYNEQFF
V: TRBV5-5
D: -
J: TRBJ2-1
size: -

DNA: TGTGCCAGCAGTCCATCTCAGGGGTCGGGGCCTGGAAACACCATATATTTT
CDR3: CASSPSQGSGPGNTIYF
V: TRBV28
D: -
J: TRBJ1-3
size: -

DNA: TGTGCCAGCAGTTTAGAACTAGCAGTGAACACCGGGGAGCTGTTTTTT
CDR3: CASSLELAVNTGELFF
V: TRBV28
D: -
J: TRBJ2-2
size: -

DNA: TGTGCCAGCAGCTTATTTCAGGGGGCTGGGGCCAACGTCCTGACTTTC
CDR3: CASSLFQGAGANVLTF
V: TRBV7-3
D: TRBD1
J: TRBJ2-6
size: -

DNA: TGTGCCAGCAGTGAGGACAGGGTTACCTACGAGCAGTACTTC
CDR3: CASSEDRVTYEQYF
V: TRBV28
D: TRBD1
J: TRBJ2-7
size: -